This T cell receptor beta chain was sequenced for a study of cytomegalovirus exposure and HLA in healthy donors (dated by TCRdb to between 2016 and 2019). A note on the overall study: According to an earlier analysis of 587 of the donors, about 179 million T cells yielded 117 million unique TCR beta sequences and 276 Gb of sequence data. Approximately 310 gigabases of sequencing data and tens of millions of unique TCR sequences made up an early release that covered some 640 HLA-typed donors. Of the 300 to 450 genotyped donors, 81% were placed in the genetic ancestry cluster associated with self-reported Caucasian donors. The study was designed to test whether signatures of past pathogen exposure could be identified by cataloging public T cell receptors. Using immunosequencing, the study profiled T cell repertoires from fewer than 850 subjects and related those repertoires to cytomegalovirus serostatus. A separate validation cohort of 100 to 150 different subjects was used in addition to the 666-subject first cohort. High-throughput TCR immunosequencing, statistical association of individual TCRs with disease status, and machine learning were combined to predict cytomegalovirus infection status. To study patterns of TCR occurrence, a later analysis re-analyzed previously published TCR beta repertoires from 500 to 850 donors and added high-resolution HLA genotyping. Rather than drawing on any new phenotypic data, the later analysis identified candidate immune exposures from TCR beta sequences and the way those sequences occurred across donors. To decide whether each TCR beta V gene segment behaved as functional or pseudogenic, an earlier analysis of nearly 600 of the donors relied on high-throughput TCR beta sequencing. Alongside the repertoire data, information on donor age, sex, ethnicity and CMV serostatus was compiled. A later genetic analysis used genome-wide SNP genotypes for about three fifths of the 666 donors, treating that subset as a discovery cohort. All discovery cohort repertoires had been generated on a single sequencing platform. Both class I and class II loci were covered by HLA typing, at four-digit resolution. The number of donors typed differed by locus, with roughly 620-640 for A, B, C, DRB1 and DQB1, around 560 for DQA1, approximately 570 for DPA1, and some 470 for DPB1. Because of strong linkage in the cohort, roughly five DR-DQ haplotypes were treated as single units for association and clustering. Among roughly 400 genotyped donors of the cohort, an average of roughly 230,000 unique TCR beta nucleotide sequences was sequenced per donor, of which about 20% were non-productive. Overall study outcomes, separate from this receptor: A further reported finding was that TCR beta sequences accurately predicted the HLA-A and HLA-B alleles for most subjects in the first cohort. Most TCR sequences were seen in very few donors, while some public TCRs were found in many individuals. The classifier was reported to diagnose cytomegalovirus status with high specificity and sensitivity in both the original and validation cohorts. In a later analysis, HLA-associated TCR beta chains were found to be more clonally expanded and to have lower generation probabilities than equally common non-associated chains. It was suggested by the authors that the approach could potentially be generalized to other disease states and immunological phenotypes. A later genetic analysis associated a missense DCLRE1C variant with V-gene and J-gene trimming of TCR beta chains, and an independent cohort replicated the association. Compared with the roughly 670-donor mean, donors in an Asian-associated ancestry cluster had fewer N-insertions in productive TCRs, according to a later genetic analysis. In a later analysis, TCR association rates were found to vary across HLA loci, with the most associated TCRs seen for DRB1 alleles and the fewest for HLA-C alleles. The earlier analysis of approximately 540 of the donors excluded seventeen rarely observed V segments, including chromosome 9 orphons, because counts were too low. Most CMV-associated TCR beta chains appeared to be HLA-restricted in a later analysis, and the HLA associations seemed to be driven largely by CMV exposure. The only immune exposure information available for the cohort was CMV serostatus. In an earlier analysis of fewer than 750 of the donors, most TCR beta V segments were observed in productive rearrangements about 87% or about 30% of the time, broadly matching IMGT annotations. When HLA alleles, especially DR and DQ, strongly co-occurred, TCR associations were difficult to assign to individual alleles. Only TCR beta chains were sequenced in this cohort, and the absence of alpha or paired-chain data limited detectable features. HLA typing was unavailable for some donors at each locus, so association tests used only the typed subset. A few of the identified cytomegalovirus-associated TCR beta chains were confirmed in vitro to be specific for cytomegalovirus antigens. The study gave a list of 150 to 200 TCR beta chains associated with cytomegalovirus. Some IMGT-functional V segments, including TRBV6-2 and TRBV6-3, could not be distinguished by the 87-base-pair reads and were therefore excluded. Sequencing depth was assumed to be roughly uniform across donors in the presence/absence analyses, though that assumption may not hold. A group of highly shared sequence variants was considered likely to be a technical artifact of the sequencing pipeline. A later analysis reported that several top co-occurrence clusters appeared linked to parvovirus B19, influenza, CMV and Epstein-Barr virus. Linkage disequilibrium might explain the correlated functional status among segregating V segments, but an unknown experimental factor could not be excluded. In a later analysis, 16,951 TCR beta sequences were associated with specific HLA alleles at a false discovery rate of 0.05.

For CDR1 and CDR2, the germline V gene (reference sequence) lists SEHNR and FQNEAQ. V was cut back by 3 bases and J by 4 bases, leaving a gap of 9 bases between them. Taken from cysteine to phenylalanine, the CDR3 has 13 residues. The entry retains the CDR3 DNA only, 39 bases that are in frame from base 1. The cohort consisted of hundreds of healthy bone marrow donors. All cohort members were sampled while nominally healthy, although unrecorded immune exposures were likely present. The donor was CMV seropositive and was included in the group of approximately 310 seropositive cohort members. A peripheral blood sample was collected from each donor, and TCR beta sequencing was performed on peripheral blood mononuclear cells. Genomic DNA was extracted from the blood cell samples with the Qiagen DNeasy Blood Extraction Kit. A remark on this clone: The target of this receptor is not known.

The library was made by the immunoSEQ multiplex PCR assay. The multiplex PCR relied on a mix of 60 forward primers for TCR Vbeta segments and 13 reverse primers for TCR Jbeta segments. Amplification of the CDR3 region of rearranged TCR beta genes was performed with a multiplex PCR assay on genomic DNA. On the Illumina HiSeq System, the amplified TCR beta libraries were sequenced as 87-base-pair reads. As for how the authors treated the data: Across the roughly 670 repertoires, a later analysis counted some 81 million unique TCR beta chains, roughly 11 million of which were shared by at least two donors. Raw reads were error-corrected and collapsed into unique sequences with a nearest-neighbor algorithm that merged closely related sequences to remove PCR and sequencing errors. Alignment of CDR3 sequences to IMGT reference sequences was used to assign V, D and J gene segments. Each retained sequence needed at least a six-nucleotide match to both a V gene segment and a J gene segment. Rearrangements were called productive when the CDR3 lacked stop codons and stayed in frame with V and J; all others were non-productive. Following IMGT convention, CDR3 was defined as the stretch from the second conserved V-encoded cysteine up to the conserved J-encoded phenylalanine. The earlier analysis of more than 450 of the donors excluded sequences that lacked an unambiguous match to a single V gene segment. An earlier analysis of 587 of the donors classified V segments as functional when productive rearrangements were above 56.7% and as segregating when the standard deviation between donors was above 5%. To diagnose cytomegalovirus status from the catalog of TCR beta chain sequences, a statistical classification framework was built. In a later analysis, V and J genes were assigned by comparing TCR nucleotide sequences against IMGT/GENE-DB human TR gene sequences. In a later analysis, CDR3 sequences and most-parsimonious VDJ recombination scenarios were assigned using the TCRdist pipeline. A later analysis defined each TCR beta chain by its CDR3 amino acid sequence plus V-gene family, and excluded reads lacking a unique V-gene family. To address suspected cross-contamination and a sequencing artifact, a later analysis removed some 620 highly shared, low-generation-probability nucleotide sequences. In a later analysis, a clonal expansion index for each public chain was calculated from normalized within-repertoire ranks of inferred template counts. A later analysis computed generation probabilities with a VDJ recombination model fitted to out-of-frame rearrangements, and checked the results against IGoR. In a later analysis, hypergeometric tests were used to score TCR-TCR, TCR-HLA and TCR-CMV co-occurrence, with a repertoire-size bias correction applied to TCR pairs. False discovery rates were estimated in a later analysis by permuting HLA or CMV assignments 20 times. In a later analysis, co-occurring TCRs were grouped using DBSCAN, with TCRdist sequence similarity added in when clustering inside HLA-allele-positive subsets. For co-occurrence clustering, repertoires with fewer than 30,000 or more than 120,000 public chains were excluded, along with four or five repertoires with anomalous nucleotide sharing. In TCRdb, the immuneACCESS table is reduced to in-frame sequences with V and J assigned. These tables do not hold every clone; where another copy was compared, an unresolved V gene accounts for under half, and the others remain unexplained. V, J and clone size derive from that table, while D and trimming were established from the DNA sequence. This sample's table carries about 190,000 clones. The ten most abundant clones make up approximately 1% of the sample.

The chain links TRBV7-9 with TRBJ1-1; there is no confident call for the D gene. The sample consisted of PBMCs. This receptor was obtained from a woman under 40 in good health and CMV-seropositive. The DNA sequence is as follows: TGTGCCAGCAGCTTGGGAGGGTTCACTGAAGCTTTCTTT. Its translation is CASSLGGFTEAFF.